This T cell receptor beta chain was sequenced for a study of neoadjuvant anti-PD-1 for oral cavity cancer. Study-level findings and limits: After neoadjuvant nivolumab, PBMC T cell clonality was significantly higher in non-responders than responders.

Six replicates per PBMC sample, mostly from roughly 490 ng of genomic DNA. Clones were read by immunoSEQ multiplex PCR, and TCRdb kept only the in-frame ones, dropping some. The profile shows around 81,000 clones, less than 85% of them singletons. These oral cavity squamous cell carcinomas were HPV-negative and locally advanced. This clone appeared a single time. As yet, its antigen is unknown. The input for sequencing was PBMCs, taken before nivolumab (anti-PD-1) treatment. The clonotype originates from a person aged 35-79 years with oral cavity squamous cell carcinoma.

CDR3 protein: CASSLSGRAIVDTQYF. CDR3 in DNA: TGTGCCAGCAGTCTTAGCGGGAGGGCCATTGTAGATACGCAGTATTTT. J is TRBJ2-3 and V is TRBV28, with 11 bases aligning to TRBD2. Trimming at V came to 5 bases and at J to 5 bases, leaving 9 bases not matched to a gene. The CDR3 is 16 residues long. CDR1 is MDHEN and CDR2 is SYDVKM in the germline V gene.